This T cell receptor (beta chain) was observed in a study of T cells in Graves' hyperthyroidism and ophthalmopathy. Study-level points and caveats: Researchers report that a 13 V-J model separated ophthalmopathy from stable hyperthyroidism.

This clonotype was observed many times. Its matching antigen is unknown. Under 3 months was the duration of disease in ophthalmopathy patients, who also had a Clinical Activity Score of at least 3 and a NOSPECS grade of at least 4. PBMCs were sourced from over 8.5 ml fresh peripheral blood. Germline CDR1 reads LNHDA; CDR2 reads SQIVND (reference sequence). The CDR3 contains 15 residues. J gave up 2 bases and V 9 bases, and 7 bases lay outside the gene matches. Authors of the study amplified TCR beta CDR3 regions from RNA transcripts. Carried out on the TCR CDR3, a first-round RT-PCR used the HTBI primer set. In TCRdb, the multiplex PCR reads were re-called with MiXCR into one record per CDR3 protein. Found here are a few hundred thousand distinct CDR3 sequences, approximately 18% of them singletons; the top ten hold 40%.

The sequenced sample consisted of blood. This clonotype was sampled from a man aged 18 to 35 with Graves' ophthalmopathy. The genes are TRBV19 and TRBJ2-1, with 10 bases identical to TRBD2. CDR3 loop: CASSPSGGAYNEQFF. In DNA, the CDR3 is TGTGCCAGCAGCCCGAGCGGGGGGGCCTACAATGAGCAGTTCTTC.